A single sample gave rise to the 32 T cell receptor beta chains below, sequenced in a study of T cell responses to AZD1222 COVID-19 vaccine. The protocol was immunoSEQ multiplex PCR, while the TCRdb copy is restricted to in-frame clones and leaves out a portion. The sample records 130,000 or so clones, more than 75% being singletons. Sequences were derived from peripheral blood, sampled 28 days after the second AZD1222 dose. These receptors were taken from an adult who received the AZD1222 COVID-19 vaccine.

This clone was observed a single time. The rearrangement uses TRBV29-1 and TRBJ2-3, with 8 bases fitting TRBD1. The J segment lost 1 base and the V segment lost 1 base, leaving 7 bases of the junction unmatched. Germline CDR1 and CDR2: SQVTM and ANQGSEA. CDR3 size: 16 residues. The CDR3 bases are TGCAGCGTTGAAGGCCACAGGGGGGTCGGCACAGATACGCAGTATTTT. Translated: CSVEGHRGVGTDTQYF.

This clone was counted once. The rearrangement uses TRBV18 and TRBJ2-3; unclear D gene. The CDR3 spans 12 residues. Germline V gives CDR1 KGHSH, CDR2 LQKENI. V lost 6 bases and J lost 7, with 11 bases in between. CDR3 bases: TGTGCCAGCTCCCTCCTTACATATACGCAGTATTTT. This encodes CASSLLTYTQYF.

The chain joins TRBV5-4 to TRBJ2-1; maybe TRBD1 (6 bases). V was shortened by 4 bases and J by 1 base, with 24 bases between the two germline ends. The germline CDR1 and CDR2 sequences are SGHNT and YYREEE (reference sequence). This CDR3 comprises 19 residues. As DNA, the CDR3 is TGTGCCAGCAGCGACGGGACATCTCCCCTAGATTCATCCTACAATGAGCAGTTCTTC. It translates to CASSDGTSPLDSSYNEQFF.

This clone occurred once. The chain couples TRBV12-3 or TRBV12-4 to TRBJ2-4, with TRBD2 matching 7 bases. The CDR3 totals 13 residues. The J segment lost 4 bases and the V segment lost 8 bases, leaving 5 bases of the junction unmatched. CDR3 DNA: TGTGCCAGCGTACGAGCGGGGAAAAACATTCAGTACTTC. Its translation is CASVRAGKNIQYF.

The CDR3 nucleotides are TGTGCCAGCAGCCTCGGACTAAGCGGAGGGGAGCTGTTTTTT. Amino acids: CASSLGLSGGELFF. This chain connects TRBV7-3 to TRBJ2-2; D is perhaps TRBD2 (6 bases). Trimming left V 5 bases short and J 8 bases short, with 15 bases between. Germline CDR1 and CDR2: SGHTA and FQGTGA. This CDR3 spans 14 amino acids.

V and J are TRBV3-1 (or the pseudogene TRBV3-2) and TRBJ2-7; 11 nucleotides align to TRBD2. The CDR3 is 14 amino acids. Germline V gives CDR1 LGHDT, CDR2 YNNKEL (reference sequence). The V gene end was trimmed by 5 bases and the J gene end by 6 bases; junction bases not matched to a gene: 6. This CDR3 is CASSASGRKGEQYF. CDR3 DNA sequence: TGTGCCAGCAGCGCTAGCGGGAGGAAGGGCGAGCAGTACTTC.

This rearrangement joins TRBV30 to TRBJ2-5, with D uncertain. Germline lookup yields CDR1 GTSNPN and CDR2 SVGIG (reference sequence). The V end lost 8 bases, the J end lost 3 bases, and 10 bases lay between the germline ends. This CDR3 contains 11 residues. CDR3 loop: CAQGVKETQYF. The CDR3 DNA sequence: TGTGCCCAAGGTGTCAAAGAGACCCAGTACTTC.

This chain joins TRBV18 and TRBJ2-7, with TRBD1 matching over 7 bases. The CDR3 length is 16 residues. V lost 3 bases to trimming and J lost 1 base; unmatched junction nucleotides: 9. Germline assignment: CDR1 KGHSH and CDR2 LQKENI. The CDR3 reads CASSPSRDSYSYEQYF. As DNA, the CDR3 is TGTGCCAGCTCACCGTCTCGGGACAGCTATTCCTACGAGCAGTACTTC. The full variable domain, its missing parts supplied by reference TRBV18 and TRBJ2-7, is NAGVMQNPRHLVRRRGQEARLRCSPMKGHSHVYWYRQLPEEGLKFMVYLQKENIIDESGMPKERFSAEFPKEGPSILRIQQVVRGDSAAYFCASSPSRDSYSYEQYFGPGTRLTVT.

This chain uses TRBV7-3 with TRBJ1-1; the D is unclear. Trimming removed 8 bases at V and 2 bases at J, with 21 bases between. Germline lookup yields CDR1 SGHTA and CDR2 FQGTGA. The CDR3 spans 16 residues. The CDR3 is CASSAYVTGPNTEAFF. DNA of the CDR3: TGTGCCAGCTCAGCTTACGTTACCGGGCCCAACACTGAAGCTTTCTTT.

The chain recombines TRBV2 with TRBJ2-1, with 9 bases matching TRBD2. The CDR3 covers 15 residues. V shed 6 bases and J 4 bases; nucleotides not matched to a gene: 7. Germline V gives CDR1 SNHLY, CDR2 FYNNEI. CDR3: CASSALAGEYNEQFF. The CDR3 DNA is TGTGCCAGCAGCGCTTTAGCGGGAGAGTACAATGAGCAGTTCTTC.

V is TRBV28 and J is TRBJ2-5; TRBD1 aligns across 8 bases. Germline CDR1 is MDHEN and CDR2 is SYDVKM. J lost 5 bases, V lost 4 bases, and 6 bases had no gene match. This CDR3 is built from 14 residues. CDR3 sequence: CASSSAGDRETQYF. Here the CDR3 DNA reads TGTGCCAGCAGTTCCGCCGGGGACAGGGAGACCCAGTACTTC.

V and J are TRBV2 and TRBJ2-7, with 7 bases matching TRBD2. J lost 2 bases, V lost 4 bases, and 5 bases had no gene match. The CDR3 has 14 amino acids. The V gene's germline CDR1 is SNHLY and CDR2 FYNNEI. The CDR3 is CASSAERGTYEQYF. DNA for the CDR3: TGTGCCAGCAGTGCTGAGCGGGGCACCTACGAGCAGTACTTC.

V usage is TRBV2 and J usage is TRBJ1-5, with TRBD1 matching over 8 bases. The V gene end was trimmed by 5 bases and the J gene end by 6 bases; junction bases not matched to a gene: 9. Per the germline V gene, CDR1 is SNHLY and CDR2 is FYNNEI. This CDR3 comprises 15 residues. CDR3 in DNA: TGTGCCAGCAGTCAGGACAGGGCCGGCGGTCAGCCCCAGCATTTT. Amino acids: CASSQDRAGGQPQHF.

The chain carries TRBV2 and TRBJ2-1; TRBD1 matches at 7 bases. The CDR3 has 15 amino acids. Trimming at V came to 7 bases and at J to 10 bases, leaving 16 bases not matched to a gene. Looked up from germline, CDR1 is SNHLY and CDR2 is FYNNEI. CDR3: CASTADRVGTPEQFF. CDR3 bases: TGTGCCAGCACTGCTGACAGGGTAGGGACACCCGAGCAGTTCTTC.

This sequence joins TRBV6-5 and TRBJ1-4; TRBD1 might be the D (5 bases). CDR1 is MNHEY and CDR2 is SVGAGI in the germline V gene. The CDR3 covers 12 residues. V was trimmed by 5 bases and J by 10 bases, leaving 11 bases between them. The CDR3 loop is CASSKQRGKLFF. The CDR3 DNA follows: TGTGCCAGCAGTAAGCAAAGGGGAAAACTGTTTTTT.

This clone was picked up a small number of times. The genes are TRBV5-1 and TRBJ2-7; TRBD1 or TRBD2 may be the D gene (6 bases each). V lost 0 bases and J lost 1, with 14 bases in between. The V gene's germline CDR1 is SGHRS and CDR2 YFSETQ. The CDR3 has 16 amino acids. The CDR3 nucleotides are TGCGCCAGCAGCTTGGCCCGGGGGACACCTTCCTACGAGCAGTACTTC. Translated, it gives CASSLARGTPSYEQYF.

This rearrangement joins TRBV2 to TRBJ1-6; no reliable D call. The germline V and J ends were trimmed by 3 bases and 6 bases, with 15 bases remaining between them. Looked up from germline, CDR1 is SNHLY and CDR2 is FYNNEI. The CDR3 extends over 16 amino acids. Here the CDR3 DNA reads TGTGCCAGCAGTGATTTGGGCTTTTCGACTAATTCACCCCTCCACTTT. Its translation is CASSDLGFSTNSPLHF. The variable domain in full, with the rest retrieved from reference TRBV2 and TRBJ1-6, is EPEVTQTPSHQVTQMGQEVILRCVPISNHLYFYWYRQILGQKVEFLVSFYNNEISEKSEIFDDQFSVERPDGSNFTLKIRSTKLEDSAMYFCASSDLGFSTNSPLHFGNGTRLTVT.

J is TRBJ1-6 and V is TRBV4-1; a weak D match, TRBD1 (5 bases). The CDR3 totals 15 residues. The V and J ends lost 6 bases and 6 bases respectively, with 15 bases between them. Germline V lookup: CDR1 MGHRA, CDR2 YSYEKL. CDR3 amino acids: CASRSREGGNSPLHF. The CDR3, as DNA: TGCGCCAGCAGATCCAGGGAAGGAGGTAATTCACCCCTCCACTTT.

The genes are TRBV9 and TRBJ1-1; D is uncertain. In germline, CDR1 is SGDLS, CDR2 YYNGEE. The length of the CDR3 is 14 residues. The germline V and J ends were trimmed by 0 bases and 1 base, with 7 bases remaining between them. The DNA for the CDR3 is TGTGCCAGCAGCGTAGTAGCGGGGAACACTGAAGCTTTCTTT. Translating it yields CASSVVAGNTEAFF.

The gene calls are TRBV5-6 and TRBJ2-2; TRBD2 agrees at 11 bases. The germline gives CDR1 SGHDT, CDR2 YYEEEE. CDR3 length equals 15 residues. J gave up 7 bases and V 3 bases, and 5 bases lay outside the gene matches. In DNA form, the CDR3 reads TGTGCCAGCAGCTCTCGGGGACTAGCGGACGGGGAGCTGTTTTTT. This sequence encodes CASSSRGLADGELFF.

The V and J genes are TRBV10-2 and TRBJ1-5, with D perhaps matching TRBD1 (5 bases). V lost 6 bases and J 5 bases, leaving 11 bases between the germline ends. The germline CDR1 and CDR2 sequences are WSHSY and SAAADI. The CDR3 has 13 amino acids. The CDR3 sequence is CASRGRGYQPQHF. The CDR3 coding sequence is TGCGCCAGCAGGGGACGGGGCTATCAGCCCCAGCATTTT.

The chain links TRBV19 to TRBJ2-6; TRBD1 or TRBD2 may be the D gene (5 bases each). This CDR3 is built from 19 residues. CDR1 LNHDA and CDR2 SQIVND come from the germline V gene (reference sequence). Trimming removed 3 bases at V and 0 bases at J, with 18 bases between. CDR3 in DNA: TGTGCCAGTAGTATGGGGACGGTACTATCCCCCTCTGGGGCCAACGTCCTGACTTTC. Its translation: CASSMGTVLSPSGANVLTF.

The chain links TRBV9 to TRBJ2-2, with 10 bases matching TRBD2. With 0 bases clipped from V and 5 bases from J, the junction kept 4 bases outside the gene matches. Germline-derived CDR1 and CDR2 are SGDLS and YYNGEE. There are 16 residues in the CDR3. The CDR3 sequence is CASSVVSGRGTGELFF. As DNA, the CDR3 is TGTGCCAGCAGCGTAGTGAGCGGGAGGGGGACCGGGGAGCTGTTTTTT. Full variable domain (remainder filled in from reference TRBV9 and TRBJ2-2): DSGVTQTPKHLITATGQRVTLRCSPRSGDLSVYWYQQSLDQGLQFLIQYYNGEERAKGNILERFSAQQFPDLHSELNLSSLELGDSALYFCASSVVSGRGTGELFFGEGSRLTVL.

CDR3 sequence: CASSQRDTEAFF. The CDR3 DNA reads TGTGCCAGCAGTCAAAGGGACACTGAAGCTTTCTTT. The chain joins TRBV28 to TRBJ1-1, with unresolved D. Germline V lookup: CDR1 MDHEN, CDR2 SYDVKM. Trimming took off 5 bases at V and 3 bases at J, with 7 bases between the two ends. The CDR3 is 12 amino acids. The variable domain in full, completed from reference TRBV28 and TRBJ1-1, reads DVKVTQSSRYLVKRTGEKVFLECVQDMDHENMFWYRQDPGLGLRLIYFSYDVKMKEKGDIPEGYSVSREKKERFSLILESASTNQTSMYLCASSQRDTEAFFGQGTRLTVV.

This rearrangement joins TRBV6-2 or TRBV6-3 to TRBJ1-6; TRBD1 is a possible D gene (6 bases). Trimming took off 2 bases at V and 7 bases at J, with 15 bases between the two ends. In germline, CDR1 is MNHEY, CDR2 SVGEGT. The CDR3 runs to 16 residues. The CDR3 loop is CASSYVATGRNSPLHF. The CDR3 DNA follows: TGTGCCAGCAGTTACGTTGCGACAGGTAGAAATTCACCCCTCCACTTT.

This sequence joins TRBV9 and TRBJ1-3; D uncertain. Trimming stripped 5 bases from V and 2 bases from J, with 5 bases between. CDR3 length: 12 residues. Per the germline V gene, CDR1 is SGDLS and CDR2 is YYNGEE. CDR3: CASRGPGNTIYF. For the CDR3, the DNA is TGTGCCAGCAGAGGGCCTGGAAACACCATATATTTT.

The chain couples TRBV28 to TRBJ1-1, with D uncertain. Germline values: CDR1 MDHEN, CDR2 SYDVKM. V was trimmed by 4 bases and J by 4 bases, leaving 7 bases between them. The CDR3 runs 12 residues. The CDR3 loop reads CASSWPGTEAFF. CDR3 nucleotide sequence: TGTGCCAGCAGTTGGCCCGGCACTGAAGCTTTCTTT.

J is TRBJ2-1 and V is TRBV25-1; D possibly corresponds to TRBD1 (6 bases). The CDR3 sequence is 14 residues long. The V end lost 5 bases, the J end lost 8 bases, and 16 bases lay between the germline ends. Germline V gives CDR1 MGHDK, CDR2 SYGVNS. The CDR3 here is CASSQSGKGDEQFF. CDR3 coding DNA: TGTGCCAGCAGTCAAAGCGGAAAGGGGGATGAGCAGTTCTTC.

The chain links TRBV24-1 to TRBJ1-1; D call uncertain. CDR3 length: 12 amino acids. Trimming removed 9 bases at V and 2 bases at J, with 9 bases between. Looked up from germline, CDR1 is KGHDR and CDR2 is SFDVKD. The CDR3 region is CATPLVNTEAFF. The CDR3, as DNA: TGTGCCACCCCCTTAGTAAACACTGAAGCTTTCTTT.

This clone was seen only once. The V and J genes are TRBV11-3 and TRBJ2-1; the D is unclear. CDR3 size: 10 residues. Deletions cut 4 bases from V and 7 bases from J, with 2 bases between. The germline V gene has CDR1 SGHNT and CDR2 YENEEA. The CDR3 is CASSSNEQFF. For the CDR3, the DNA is TGTGCCAGCAGCTCGAATGAGCAGTTCTTC. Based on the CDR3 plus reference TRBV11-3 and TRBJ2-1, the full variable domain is EAGVVQSPRYKIIEKKQPVAFWCNPISGHNTLYWYLQNLGQGPELLIRYENEEAVDDSQLPKDRFSAERLKGVDSTLKIQPAELGDSAVYLCASSSNEQFFGPGTRLTVL.

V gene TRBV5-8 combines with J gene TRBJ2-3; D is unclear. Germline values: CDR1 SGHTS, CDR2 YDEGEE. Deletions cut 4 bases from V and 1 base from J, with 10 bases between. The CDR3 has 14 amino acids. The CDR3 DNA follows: TGTGCCAGCAGCCGAGGTGGCGGCACAGATACGCAGTATTTT. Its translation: CASSRGGGTDTQYF. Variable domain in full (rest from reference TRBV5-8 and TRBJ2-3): EAGVTQSPTHLIKTRGQQATLRCSPISGHTSVYWYQQALGLGLQFLLWYDEGEERNRGNFPPRFSGRQFPNYSSELNVNALELEDSALYLCASSRGGGTDTQYFGPGTRLTVL.

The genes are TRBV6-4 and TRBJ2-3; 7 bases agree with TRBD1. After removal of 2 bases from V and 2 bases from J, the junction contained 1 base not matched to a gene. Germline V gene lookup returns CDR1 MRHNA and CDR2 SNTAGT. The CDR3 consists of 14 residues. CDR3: CASSDRGLTDTQYF. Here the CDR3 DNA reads TGTGCCAGCAGTGACAGGGGGCTCACAGATACGCAGTATTTT.